This passage covers 4 T cell receptor beta chains from one sample sequenced in a study of Graves' ophthalmopathy and Graves' hyperthyroidism. RNA transcripts were the source from which TCR beta CDR3 regions were amplified. The workflow started with a first-round RT-PCR run with HTBI primers and then moved on to a second-round multiplex PCR. TCRdb called the multiplex PCR reads again in MiXCR, with one record for every CDR3 protein. Of approximately 150,000 distinct CDR3 sequences listed, 39% were seen once; the top ten hold 7.5% to 10%. Sequencing was done on a sample of peripheral blood. The source is a man aged 25-45 years with Graves' ophthalmopathy.

The rearrangement joins TRBV27 to TRBJ2-7, with TRBD1 as a possible D gene (6 bases). The CDR3 has 13 residues. Trimming took 5 bases from V and 3 from J, leaving 11 bases between them. Germline V gene data show CDR1 as MNHEY and CDR2 as SMNVEV (reference sequence). CDR3 in DNA: TGTGCCAGCAGTACAGGGTTCCGCTACGAGCAGTACTTC. Protein sequence: CASSTGFRYEQYF.

There are many counts of this clonotype. The chain joins TRBV4-2 to TRBJ2-5; possible D gene TRBD1, 5 bases. Deletions cut 1 base from V and 2 bases from J, with 8 bases between. From germline, CDR1 is LGHNA and CDR2 YNFKEQ. This CDR3 is 14 amino acids long. The CDR3 loop is CASSQVTDQETQYF. CDR3 nucleotides: TGTGCCAGCAGCCAAGTGACAGATCAAGAGACCCAGTACTTC.

This clonotype was counted at least ten times. This sequence joins TRBV20-1 and TRBJ1-2, with TRBD1 as a possible D gene (6 bases). Trimming stripped 0 bases from V and 2 bases from J, with 13 bases between. CDR1 is DFQATT, CDR2 SNEGSKA, per germline (reference sequence). This CDR3 contains 15 residues. The CDR3 DNA reads as TGCAGTGCTAGAGATCAAGGGACAAACAACTATGGCTACACCTTC. This translates into CSARDQGTNNYGYTF.

This clonotype was detected many times. The rearrangement links TRBV27 to TRBJ1-1; D is uncertain. The V and J ends lost 8 bases and 0 bases respectively, with 10 bases between them. Germline V gene lookup returns CDR1 MNHEY and CDR2 SMNVEV (reference sequence). The CDR3 covers 13 residues. The CDR3 DNA reads as TGTGCCAGCGGCAGCATCATGAACACTGAAGCTTTCTTT. It codes for CASGSIMNTEAFF.